The 14 T cell receptor beta chains below were found in one sample sequenced in a study of regulatory T cells in long-lasting Graves disease. Time point: newly diagnosed GD, antithyroid drugs for less than 3 months. After RNA was extracted from PBMCs, the TCR library was made from it. Combining iRepertoire HTBI primers with Arm-PCR of CDR3 regions, the authors built TCR beta libraries. TCRdb used MiXCR to reprocess the multiplex PCR reads, holding one entry per CDR3 protein. The table shows 360,000 or so distinct CDR3 sequences, with around 17% occurring only once. Separately, the same data were catalogued under a study of T cells in Graves' hyperthyroidism and ophthalmopathy.

The starting material was peripheral blood mononuclear cells (PBMCs), obtained at new diagnosis, from a patient treated with antithyroid drugs. The source is a man between 35 and 55 years old with Graves disease.

This clonotype has at least ten counts. The chain is built from TRBV15 and TRBJ2-3; no firm D call. V was shortened by 0 bases and J by 8 bases, with 18 bases between the two germline ends. Germline CDR1 and CDR2: LNHNV and YYDKDF (reference sequence). This CDR3 is 16 amino acids long. The CDR3 nucleotides read TGTGCCACCAGCAGAGATCTTGTGACTGCGATCGGTACGCAGTATTTT. Protein sequence: CATSRDLVTAIGTQYF.

With respect to this clonotype: Since a far larger clone is one base different, this is likely a read error. The chain couples TRBV28 to TRBJ2-5, with unresolved D. CDR3 length: 13 amino acids. Germline values: CDR1 MDHEN, CDR2 SYDVKM. The chain's CDR3 is CASSLGLQETHYF. CDR3 nucleotides: TGTGCCAGCAGTTTAGGTCTCCAAGAGACCCATTACTTC.

The gene calls are TRBV9 and TRBJ1-2; TRBD1 aligns across 7 bases. Trimming took 0 bases from V and 8 from J; bases not matched to a gene: 10. The CDR3 length is 15 residues. The germline V gene encodes CDR1 SGDLS and CDR2 YYNGEE. CDR3: CASSVAGQGDRGYTF. CDR3 in DNA: TGTGCCAGCAGCGTAGCTGGGCAGGGGGATCGGGGCTACACCTTC.

A note on this clonotype: A junction boundary mismatches the germline segment, possibly from a read error. The chain carries TRBV5-1 and TRBJ1-6, with no clear D. Germline V CDR1 and CDR2: SGHRS, YFSETQ. This CDR3 comprises 18 residues. The CDR3 is CASSRRAPNGSYNPPLHF. CDR3 in DNA: TGCGCCAGCAGCCGACGGGCCCCCAACGGCTCCTATAATCCACCCCTCCACTTT.

This clonotype was counted at least ten times. The chain is built from TRBV5-5 and TRBJ1-5, with D hard to call. Germline CDR1 is SGHKS and CDR2 is YYEKEE (reference sequence). The CDR3 extends over 15 amino acids. Trimming pared 0 bases from V and 7 bases from J, leaving 14 bases between. CDR3 DNA sequence: TGTGCCAGCAGCTTGGGTCTCGCTGGGGAACAGCCCCAGCATTTT. Translation gives CASSLGLAGEQPQHF.

This clonotype was seen repeatedly, ten times or more. The chain uses TRBV18 and TRBJ2-5; no firm D call. The V end lost 2 bases, the J end lost 4 bases, and 8 bases lay between the germline ends. CDR1 is KGHSH and CDR2 is LQKENI in the germline V gene. The CDR3 sequence is 13 residues long. CDR3 coding DNA: TGTGCCAGCTCACCATTCTCTGCAGAGACCCAGTACTTC. This codes for CASSPFSAETQYF.

This clonotype was picked up many times. V is TRBV2 and J is TRBJ1-4; TRBD1 agrees at 9 bases. Losses at the gene ends were 5 bases for V and 4 bases for J; bases not matched to a gene: 5. The germline CDR1 and CDR2 sequences are SNHLY and FYNNEI. The CDR3 consists of 15 residues. The CDR3 reads CASSRNRGHNEKLFF. CDR3 bases: TGTGCCAGCAGTAGAAACAGGGGGCATAATGAAAAACTGTTTTTT.

This clonotype was observed a few times. The chain carries TRBV28 and TRBJ1-6; no firm D call. Germline V gives CDR1 MDHEN, CDR2 SYDVKM. The CDR3 runs 12 residues. Trimming stripped 11 bases from V and 6 bases from J, with 11 bases between. For the CDR3, the DNA is TGTGCCTCCCACCTGCTTAATTCACCCCTCCACTTT. Protein product: CASHLLNSPLHF.

This clonotype has only a few counts. The chain recombines TRBV28 with TRBJ2-1; 9 nucleotides match TRBD1. The CDR3 length is 16 residues. Germline loops: CDR1 MDHEN, CDR2 SYDVKM. The V segment lost 5 bases and the J segment 4 bases; nucleotides outside the gene matches: 9. The CDR3 DNA reads TGTGCCAGCAGTACTACCGGGACAGGGCTATACAATGAGCAGTTCTTC. Translated, it gives CASSTTGTGLYNEQFF.

At least ten counts were recorded for this clonotype. The chain joins TRBV2 to TRBJ2-3, with 8 bases lining up with TRBD1. This CDR3 contains 12 residues. Trimming took 5 bases from V and 8 from J; bases not matched to a gene: 3. CDR1 SNHLY and CDR2 FYNNEI come from the germline V gene. The CDR3 sequence is CASSSDRGTQYF. DNA of the CDR3: TGTGCCAGCAGTTCTGACAGGGGTACGCAGTATTTT.

Written as DNA, the CDR3 is TGTGCCAGCAGCTTGGATCCGGGGGCGCGCGGAAACACCATATATTTT. This sequence encodes CASSLDPGARGNTIYF. The genes are TRBV5-4 and TRBJ1-3, with a possible D match to TRBD1 (6 bases). Germline loops: CDR1 SGHNT, CDR2 YYREEE (reference sequence). V lost 0 bases and J lost 4, with 14 bases in between. This CDR3 region has 16 residues.

The rearrangement joins TRBV12-3 or TRBV12-4 to TRBJ2-7; weak D call: TRBD2 (5 bases). V was pared by 0 bases and J by 7 bases, with 19 bases between. CDR3 length: 16 residues. This chain's CDR3 is CASSLAPLRVEAEQYF. The DNA of the CDR3 is TGTGCCAGCAGTTTAGCCCCACTTAGAGTGGAGGCAGAGCAGTACTTC.

Remarks on this clonotype: A read error is likely here: a far larger clone is one base away. The chain couples TRBV28 to TRBJ2-5; tentative D call: TRBD1 (5 bases). The CDR3 is made up of 12 amino acids. CDR1 and CDR2 (germline): MDHEN, SYDVKM. V gave up 8 bases and J gave up 11 bases, with 18 bases separating them. Written as DNA, the CDR3 is TGTGCCAGCCCTCAGGGTCCCAATGAGCAGTACTTC. This translates into CASPQGPNEQYF. Full variable domain (missing parts from reference TRBV28 and TRBJ2-5): DVKVTQSSRYLVKRTGEKVFLECVQDMDHENMFWYRQDPGLGLRLIYFSYDVKMKEKGDIPEGYSVSREKKERFSLILESASTNQTSMYLCASPQGPNEQYFGPGTRLLVL.

The chain is built from TRBV20-1 and TRBJ2-5, with 7 bases matching TRBD1. CDR3 length: 12 residues. Trimming cost V 4 bases and J 4 bases; bases outside gene matches: 3. Germline-derived CDR1 and CDR2 are DFQATT and SNEGSKA (reference sequence). The CDR3 spells CSAKTGRETQYF. CDR3 in DNA: TGCAGTGCTAAGACAGGGAGAGAGACCCAGTACTTC.